This T cell receptor beta chain comes out of a study of OX40 agonist ivuxolimab in advanced cancers. Study-level information: Patients in the trial were receiving intravenous ivuxolimab every 2 weeks, at doses of 0.01 to 10 mg/kg. General observations from the study: Partly responding patients at 0.1-3.0 mg/kg showed some of the smallest clonal expansion. Dose levels from 0.1 to 3.0 mg/kg saw CD4+ and CD8+ blood T cells expand clonally by week 6.

About this clone itself: Its antigen is unidentified.

Profiled with immunoSEQ multiplex PCR; TCRdb holds only in-frame clones, not every one. The sample includes under 65,000 clones, around 90% of them seen just once. The sample consisted of CD4+ or CD8+ T cells sorted from blood, taken in a trial of the OX40 agonist ivuxolimab. The source is an adult with an advanced solid tumor such as melanoma, head and neck, liver or kidney cancer.

The CDR3 protein is CASSAGQGGNTEAFF. The CDR3 coding sequence is TGCGCCAGCAGCGCGGGACAGGGGGGGAACACTGAAGCTTTCTTT. The chain uses TRBV5-1 and TRBJ1-1; TRBD1 matches at 11 bases. The CDR3 is made up of 15 amino acids. Germline V lookup: CDR1 SGHRS, CDR2 YFSETQ. V shed 4 bases and J 1 base; nucleotides not matched to a gene: 3.